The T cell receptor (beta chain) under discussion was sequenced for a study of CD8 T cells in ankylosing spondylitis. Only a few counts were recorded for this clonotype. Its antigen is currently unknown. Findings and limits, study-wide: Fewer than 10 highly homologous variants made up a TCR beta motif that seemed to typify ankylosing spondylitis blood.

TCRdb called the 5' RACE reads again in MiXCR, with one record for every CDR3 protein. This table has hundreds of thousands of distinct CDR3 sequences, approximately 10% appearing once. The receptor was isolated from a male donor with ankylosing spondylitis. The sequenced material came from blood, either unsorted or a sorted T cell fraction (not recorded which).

DNA of the CDR3: TGCGCCAGCAGCTTGGTCCCCACAACTAGCGAAAGATTCTACAATGAGCAGTTCTTC. It is translated as CASSLVPTTSERFYNEQFF. The V and J genes are TRBV5-1 and TRBJ2-1; TRBD2 matches 7 bases. The junction had 15 bases not matched to a gene; V was cut back by 0 bases and J by 3 bases. CDR3 size: 19 residues. Germline CDR1 and CDR2: SGHRS and YFSETQ.